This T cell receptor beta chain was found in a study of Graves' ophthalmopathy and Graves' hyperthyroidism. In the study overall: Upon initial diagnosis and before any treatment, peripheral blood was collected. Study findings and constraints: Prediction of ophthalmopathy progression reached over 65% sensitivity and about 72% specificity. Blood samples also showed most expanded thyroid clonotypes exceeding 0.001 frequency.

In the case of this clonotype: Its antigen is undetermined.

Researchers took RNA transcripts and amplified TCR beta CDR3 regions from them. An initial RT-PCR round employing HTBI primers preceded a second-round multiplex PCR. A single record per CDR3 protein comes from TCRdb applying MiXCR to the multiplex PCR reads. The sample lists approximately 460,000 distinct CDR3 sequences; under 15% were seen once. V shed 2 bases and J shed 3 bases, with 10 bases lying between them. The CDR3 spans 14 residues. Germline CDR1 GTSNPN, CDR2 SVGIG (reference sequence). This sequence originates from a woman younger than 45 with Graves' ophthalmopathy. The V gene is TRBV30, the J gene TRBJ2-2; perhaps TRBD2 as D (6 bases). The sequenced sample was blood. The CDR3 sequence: CAWSTASDTGELFF. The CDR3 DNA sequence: TGTGCCTGGAGTACGGCTAGCGACACCGGGGAGCTGTTTTTT. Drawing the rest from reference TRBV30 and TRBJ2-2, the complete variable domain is SQTIHQWPATLVQPVGSPLSLECTVEGTSNPNLYWYRQAAGRGLQLLFYSVGIGQISSEVPQNLSASRPQDRQFILSSKKLLLSDSGFYLCAWSTASDTGELFFGEGSRLTVL.